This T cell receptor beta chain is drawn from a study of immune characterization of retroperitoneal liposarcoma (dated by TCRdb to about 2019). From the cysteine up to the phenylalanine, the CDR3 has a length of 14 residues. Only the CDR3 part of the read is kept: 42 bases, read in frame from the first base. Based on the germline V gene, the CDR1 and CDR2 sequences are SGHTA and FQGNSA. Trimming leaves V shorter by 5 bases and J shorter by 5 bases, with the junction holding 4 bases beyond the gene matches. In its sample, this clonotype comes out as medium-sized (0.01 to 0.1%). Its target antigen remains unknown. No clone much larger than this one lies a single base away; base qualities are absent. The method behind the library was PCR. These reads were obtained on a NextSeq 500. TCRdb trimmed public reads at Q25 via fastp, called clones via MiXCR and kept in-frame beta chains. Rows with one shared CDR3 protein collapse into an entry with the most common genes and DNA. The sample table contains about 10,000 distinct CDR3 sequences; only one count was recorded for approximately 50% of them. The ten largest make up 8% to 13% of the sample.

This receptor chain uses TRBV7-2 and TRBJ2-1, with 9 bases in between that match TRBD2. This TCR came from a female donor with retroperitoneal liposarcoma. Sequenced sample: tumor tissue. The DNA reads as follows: TGTGCCAGCAGCCGGACTAGCGACCACAATGAGCAGTTCTTC. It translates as CASSRTSDHNEQFF.